The next 27 T cell receptor beta chains were all read from a single sample in a study of blood T cell repertoires in COVID-19. Assay: immunoSEQ multiplex PCR; the TCRdb copy retains only in-frame clones and omits some. The data contain about 160,000 clones, about 81% of them seen just once; the ten biggest clones take up roughly a tenth. The source material was peripheral blood. The receptors here all came from a human donor in a cohort sampled during active COVID-19.

This chain links TRBV7-9 with TRBJ2-5, with D possibly being TRBD1 (5 bases). The CDR3 covers 13 residues. The germline gives CDR1 SEHNR, CDR2 FQNEAQ (reference sequence). The V and J ends lost 2 bases and 2 bases respectively, with 6 bases between them. This CDR3 reads CASSLKGQETQYF. CDR3 nucleotides: TGTGCCAGCAGCTTAAAGGGGCAAGAGACCCAGTACTTC.

The chain uses TRBV4-2 and TRBJ2-3; D is possibly TRBD2 (5 bases). CDR3 size: 15 residues. Per the germline V gene, CDR1 is LGHNA and CDR2 is YNFKEQ. V was shortened by 2 bases and J by 0 bases, with 9 bases between the two germline ends. CDR3 DNA sequence: TGTGCCAGCAGCCAATTAAGCGGAAGCACAGATACGCAGTATTTT. Translating gives CASSQLSGSTDTQYF.

This chain connects TRBV14 to TRBJ2-5, with a weak D call TRBD2 (5 bases). In germline, CDR1 is SGHDN, CDR2 FVKESK. The CDR3 has 14 amino acids. Trimming pared 4 bases from V and 0 bases from J, leaving 9 bases between. This chain's CDR3 is CASSPRGYQETQYF. CDR3 nucleotides: TGTGCCAGCAGCCCCCGCGGGTACCAAGAGACCCAGTACTTC.

The chain uses TRBV19 and TRBJ2-2; tentatively, D is TRBD1 (6 bases). Germline V CDR1 and CDR2: LNHDA, SQIVND (reference sequence). The CDR3 contains 15 residues. The germline V and J ends were trimmed by 1 base and 3 bases, with 9 bases remaining between them. For the CDR3, the DNA is TGTGCCAGTAGTATAGGAAACAGGGACACCGGGGAGCTGTTTTTT. As protein: CASSIGNRDTGELFF.

The rearrangement uses TRBV30 and TRBJ2-2; weak D call: TRBD2 (6 bases). The germline V gene encodes CDR1 GTSNPN and CDR2 SVGIG (reference sequence). V dropped 8 bases and J dropped 5 bases, with 24 bases sitting between them. The CDR3 has 16 amino acids. CDR3 DNA: TGTGCCCACCCGGTCTTTACGGGAGATATTACCGGGGAGCTGTTTTTT. Residues: CAHPVFTGDITGELFF.

The chain recombines TRBV27 with TRBJ2-5; 8 nucleotides align to TRBD2. CDR3 length equals 16 residues. V dropped 2 bases and J dropped 0; count of bases not matched to a gene: 5. Looked up from germline, CDR1 is MNHEY and CDR2 is SMNVEV (reference sequence). CDR3 nucleotides: TGTGCCAGCAGTTTAACCTGGACTAGCCACCAAGAGACCCAGTACTTC. Residues: CASSLTWTSHQETQYF.

The chain has TRBV5-1 and TRBJ2-1; D possibly corresponds to TRBD2 (6 bases). Per germline, CDR1 SGHRS and CDR2 YFSETQ. CDR3 length: 14 residues. The V end was cut by 0 bases, the J end by 6 bases, with 10 bases between. The CDR3: CASSLGDSLNEQFF. Written as DNA, the CDR3 is TGCGCCAGCAGCTTGGGGGACTCGCTCAATGAGCAGTTCTTC.

The chain uses TRBV24-1 and TRBJ1-1; D is perhaps TRBD1 (5 bases). CDR3 length equals 13 residues. Trimming removed 6 bases at V and 5 bases at J, with 12 bases between. Germline CDR1 is KGHDR and CDR2 is SFDVKD. CDR3 DNA sequence: TGTGCCACCAGTAGGGAGGGGAGGACTGAAGCTTTCTTT. Translation gives CATSREGRTEAFF.

The rearrangement uses TRBV19 and TRBJ2-2; a possible D gene is TRBD1 (6 bases). Trimming removed 6 bases from V and 2 bases from J, with 13 bases in between. Germline V gene data show CDR1 as LNHDA and CDR2 as SQIVND (reference sequence). The CDR3 consists of 15 residues. The CDR3 DNA follows: TGTGCCAGTAGATGGGGGACATCTAACACCGGGGAGCTGTTTTTT. This translates into CASRWGTSNTGELFF.

This sequence joins TRBV10-3 and TRBJ2-2, with D perhaps TRBD2 (6 bases). Germline values: CDR1 ENHRY, CDR2 SYGVKD. The CDR3 consists of 14 residues. The ends were cut back, 5 bases at V and 2 bases at J, with 9 bases in the middle. The CDR3 DNA is TGTGCCATCAGTCCCGGGGGAAACACCGGGGAGCTGTTTTTT. This gives the protein CAISPGGNTGELFF.

The chain has TRBV12-3 or TRBV12-4 and TRBJ1-4; D may be TRBD1 (6 bases). The CDR3 spans 12 residues. Trimming shortened V by 5 bases and J by 11 bases, and 12 bases separated the two germline ends. The CDR3 here is CASSVRTEKLFF. CDR3 bases: TGTGCCAGCAGTGTCCGGACAGAGAAACTGTTTTTT.

A few counts support this clone. The chain is built from TRBV6-5 and TRBJ1-3; D unresolved. Germline V gene sequence: CDR1 MNHEY, CDR2 SVGAGI. This CDR3 spans 14 amino acids. V lost 6 bases and J lost 5, with 14 bases in between. For the CDR3, the DNA is TGTGCCAGCAGCCAGGCCCGCGTAAGAAACACCATATATTTT. This gives the protein CASSQARVRNTIYF.

V usage is TRBV10-2 and J usage is TRBJ2-7; TRBD1 agrees at 7 bases. CDR3 length: 14 residues. Germline V CDR1 and CDR2: WSHSY, SAAADI. J gave up 2 bases and V 8 bases, and 9 bases lay outside the gene matches. Here the CDR3 reads CASRQGGDTYEQYF. For the CDR3, the DNA is TGCGCCAGCCGACAGGGTGGGGACACCTACGAGCAGTACTTC.

As to this clone: Sequence at one end of the junction differs from germline and may be a read error. The rearrangement joins TRBV9 to TRBJ1-2, with D perhaps TRBD1 (5 bases). The V gene's germline CDR1 is SGDLS and CDR2 YYNGEE. This CDR3 is built from 9 residues. The CDR3 spells CASGAPSAF. For the CDR3, the DNA is TGTGCCAGTGGGGCCCCTAGCGCCTTC.

V usage is TRBV10-2 and J usage is TRBJ2-1, with 13 bases aligning to TRBD2. CDR3 size: 15 residues. Germline V CDR1 and CDR2: WSHSY, SAAADI. J gave up 9 bases and V 8 bases, and 10 bases lay outside the gene matches. In nucleotides, the CDR3 is TGCGCCAGCTACACCGGGACTAGCGGGACCACTGAGCAGTTCTTC. As protein: CASYTGTSGTTEQFF.

This clone has a single count. The genes are TRBV7-2 and TRBJ1-1, with D perhaps TRBD1 (6 bases). Germline assignment: CDR1 SGHTA and CDR2 FQGNSA. This CDR3 spans 15 amino acids. V was pared by 2 bases and J by 1 base, with 11 bases between. CDR3 in amino acids: CASSLIQGSNTEAFF. CDR3 in DNA: TGTGCCAGCAGCTTAATACAGGGATCGAACACTGAAGCTTTCTTT.

The rearrangement uses TRBV5-4 and TRBJ2-2; 9 nucleotides line up with TRBD2. Germline V gene data show CDR1 as SGHNT and CDR2 as YYREEE (reference sequence). The CDR3 contains 15 residues. The junction had 5 bases not matched to a gene; V was cut back by 2 bases and J by 6 bases. The CDR3 sequence is CASSLFGGGAGELFF. The CDR3 DNA is TGTGCCAGCAGCTTATTTGGCGGGGGGGCCGGGGAGCTGTTTTTT.

This clone has a handful of counts. The same CDR3 can be traced to other DNA sequences in this sample. The chain recombines TRBV6-2 or TRBV6-3 with TRBJ1-5, with D possibly TRBD1 on 6 matching bases. Trimming stripped 6 bases from V and 7 bases from J, with 13 bases between. This CDR3 has 13 residues. Germline lookup yields CDR1 MNHEY and CDR2 SVGEGT. CDR3 in amino acids: CASSSDRRQPQHF. The CDR3 region has the DNA TGTGCCAGCAGCTCGGACAGACGACAGCCCCAGCATTTT.

The chain combines TRBV19 with TRBJ1-1; TRBD1 aligns across 7 bases. The CDR3 consists of 13 residues. The V gene end was trimmed by 6 bases and the J gene end by 5 bases; junction bases not matched to a gene: 6. Germline CDR1 and CDR2: LNHDA and SQIVND (reference sequence). The CDR3 loop is CASREGAITEAFF. CDR3 bases: TGTGCCAGTAGGGAGGGGGCAATAACTGAAGCTTTCTTT.

In this sample, this clone turned up once. The chain joins TRBV7-9 to TRBJ2-5; maybe TRBD2 (5 bases). V was clipped by 1 base and J by 4 bases, with 13 bases between them. Germline V CDR1 and CDR2: SEHNR, FQNEAQ (reference sequence). The CDR3 runs to 15 residues. The CDR3 loop reads CASSLERERIETQYF. The CDR3 DNA reads as TGTGCCAGCAGCTTAGAGAGGGAAAGGATAGAGACCCAGTACTTC.

This clone was counted a few times. J is TRBJ1-2 and V is TRBV7-9; 11 bases map to TRBD1. The CDR3 consists of 16 residues. Trimming took 5 bases from V and 7 from J; bases not matched to a gene: 12. In germline, CDR1 is SEHNR, CDR2 FQNEAQ (reference sequence). The CDR3 protein is CASSPTGTGGGGGYTF. The CDR3 DNA reads TGTGCCAGCAGCCCGACCGGGACAGGGGGAGGAGGTGGCTACACCTTC.

The chain employs TRBV4-1 and TRBJ2-2; a weak D match, TRBD2 (5 bases). CDR3 length: 15 residues. Germline V gene sequence: CDR1 MGHRA, CDR2 YSYEKL. The V and J ends lost 0 bases and 4 bases respectively, with 9 bases between them. CDR3 sequence reads: CASSQEGSVTGELFF. Written as DNA, the CDR3 is TGCGCCAGCAGCCAAGAAGGGAGTGTCACCGGGGAGCTGTTTTTT.

This chain links TRBV6-2 or TRBV6-3 with TRBJ1-6, with 8 bases matching TRBD1. Trimming at V came to 6 bases and at J to 4 bases, leaving 8 bases not matched to a gene. The CDR3 runs 16 residues. The germline V gene has CDR1 MNHEY and CDR2 SVGEGT. The CDR3 region is CASSRPTGGYNSPLHF. In nucleotides, the CDR3 is TGTGCCAGCAGCCGGCCCACAGGGGGATATAATTCACCCCTCCACTTT.

The table lists this clone with a few counts. This sequence joins TRBV19 and TRBJ1-5; 9 nucleotides line up with TRBD1. CDR1 LNHDA and CDR2 SQIVND come from the germline V gene (reference sequence). The V gene end was trimmed by 4 bases and the J gene end by 1 base; junction bases not matched to a gene: 2. The CDR3 is made up of 15 amino acids. The CDR3 loop reads CASSTQGASNQPQHF. The CDR3 DNA sequence: TGTGCCAGTAGTACACAGGGGGCGAGCAATCAGCCCCAGCATTTT. Complete variable domain (other parts from reference TRBV19 and TRBJ1-5): DGGITQSPKYLFRKEGQNVTLSCEQNLNHDAMYWYRQDPGQGLRLIYYSQIVNDFQKGDIAEGYSVSREKKESFPLTVTSAQKNPTAFYLCASSTQGASNQPQHFGDGTRLSIL.

The rearrangement links TRBV18 to TRBJ1-3; a weak D match, TRBD1 (6 bases). CDR3 length: 18 residues. V gave up 4 bases and J gave up 1 base, with 20 bases separating them. From germline, CDR1 is KGHSH and CDR2 LQKENI. CDR3 sequence: CASSLIFRDIASGNTIYF. CDR3 DNA sequence: TGTGCCAGCTCACTGATATTTCGGGACATCGCGTCTGGAAACACCATATATTTT.

The chain carries TRBV29-1 and TRBJ1-2; D is uncertain. Germline-derived CDR1 and CDR2 are SQVTM and ANQGSEA. The ends were cut back, 0 bases at V and 4 bases at J, with 12 bases in the middle. CDR3 size: 14 residues. CDR3 protein: CSVEDPPGGYGYTF. DNA for the CDR3: TGCAGCGTTGAAGATCCCCCCGGCGGCTATGGCTACACCTTC.

This rearrangement joins TRBV7-6 to TRBJ2-3; weak D call: TRBD2 (6 bases). This CDR3 has 15 amino acids. V was shortened by 0 bases and J by 4 bases, with 11 bases between the two germline ends. The germline gives CDR1 SGHVS, CDR2 FNYEAQ. CDR3 nucleotide sequence: TGTGCCAGCAGCTTAGCAGCCGGGAGAGCAGATACGCAGTATTTT. This gives the protein CASSLAAGRADTQYF.